The next 12 T cell receptor beta chains were all read from a single sample in a study of regulatory T cells in long-lasting Graves disease. Regarding time point: newly diagnosed GD, antithyroid drugs for less than 3 months. Making the TCR library involved RNA that had been extracted from PBMCs. Combining iRepertoire HTBI primers with Arm-PCR of CDR3 regions, the authors built TCR beta libraries. TCRdb re-called the multiplex PCR reads with MiXCR, one entry per CDR3 protein. The sample lists 400,000 to 500,000 distinct CDR3 sequences, about a sixth occurring once. The same data also contributed to another study, on T cells in Graves' hyperthyroidism and ophthalmopathy.

Here the sequenced sample was peripheral blood mononuclear cells (PBMCs), taken at new diagnosis, from a patient treated with antithyroid drugs. Receptor source: a woman between 18 and 29 years old with Graves disease.

There are many counts of this clonotype. The rearrangement uses TRBV28 and TRBJ1-2; D unclear. The germline V gene encodes CDR1 MDHEN and CDR2 SYDVKM. V was clipped by 5 bases and J by 5 bases, with 15 bases between them. The CDR3 runs to 14 residues. The CDR3 sequence: CASSRETAGYGYTF. The CDR3 DNA reads as TGTGCCAGCAGTAGAGAGACCGCTGGGTATGGCTACACCTTC.

In its sample, this clonotype was seen a few times. This sequence joins TRBV6-2 or TRBV6-3 and TRBJ1-1; D is unclear. CDR1 and CDR2 from the germline V gene are MNHEY and SVGEGT. The CDR3 spans 14 residues. V was cut by 10 bases and J by 3 bases, with 18 bases left in between. CDR3 sequence (DNA): TGTGCCACTCTACGACCTGGACTATACACTGAAGCTTTCTTT. It specifies CATLRPGLYTEAFF.

V gene TRBV19 combines with J gene TRBJ2-6; 10 nucleotides align to TRBD1. Trimming cost V 5 bases and J 4 bases; bases outside gene matches: 5. Germline CDR1 LNHDA, CDR2 SQIVND (reference sequence). The CDR3 consists of 16 residues. CDR3 DNA: TGTGCCAGTAGTGGACAGGGGGTTTCAGGGGCCAACGTCCTGACTTTC. Translation gives CASSGQGVSGANVLTF.

The sample holds many counts of this clonotype. This chain connects TRBV18 to TRBJ2-1, with TRBD2 matching over 7 bases. The germline V gene encodes CDR1 KGHSH and CDR2 LQKENI. Trimming cost V 0 bases and J 4 bases; bases outside gene matches: 6. The CDR3 spans 16 residues. CDR3: CASSPPGGRGYNEQFF. CDR3 coding DNA: TGTGCCAGCTCACCACCGGGCGGGAGAGGTTACAATGAGCAGTTCTTC.

The V call is TRBV6-2 or TRBV6-3, the J call TRBJ2-1, with TRBD2 identical over 7 bases. The CDR3 contains 14 residues. With V trimmed by 0 bases and J by 12 bases, 8 bases remained unmatched. Germline V gene lookup returns CDR1 MNHEY and CDR2 SVGEGT. CDR3 sequence (DNA): TGTGCCAGCAGTTACTCGATTTCTAGCGGAGGGCAGTTCTTC. Protein product: CASSYSISSGGQFF.

About this clonotype itself: It may be a read error: a sequence one base away is much more abundant. The V and J genes are TRBV27 and TRBJ2-3; D call uncertain. Near its end, the DNA agrees better with TRBJ2-7, so the J call may be wrong. Germline CDR1 reads MNHEY; CDR2 reads SMNVEV (reference sequence). The CDR3 consists of 18 residues. CDR3 sequence: CAGSLSFPGQSTAYEQYF. CDR3 bases: TGTGCCGGCAGTTTATCTTTTCCCGGTCAGTCTACAGCCTACGAGCAGTACTTC.

J is TRBJ2-1 and V is TRBV20-1; 7 bases are shared with TRBD2. The CDR3 is 16 residues long. CDR1 is DFQATT, CDR2 SNEGSKA, per germline (reference sequence). V shed 4 bases, J shed 1 base, and the junction held 10 bases outside the gene matches. The CDR3 region is CSAKISSGDSYNEQFF. The CDR3 nucleotides read TGCAGTGCTAAGATATCTAGCGGAGATTCCTACAATGAGCAGTTCTTC.

In this sample, this clonotype turned up many times. DNA of the CDR3: TGCAGCGTTGCCCGGGGGCCGCTGGGATACACTGAAGCTTTCTTT. Translation gives CSVARGPLGYTEAFF. The rearrangement joins TRBV29-1 to TRBJ1-1, with a possible D match to TRBD1 (6 bases). The CDR3 covers 15 residues. Trimming stripped 4 bases from V and 3 bases from J, with 18 bases between. The germline V gene has CDR1 SQVTM and CDR2 ANQGSEA. Supplemented by reference TRBV29-1 and TRBJ1-1, the full variable domain reads SAVISQKPSRDICQRGTSLTIQCQVDSQVTMMFWYRQQPGQSLTLIATANQGSEATYESGFVIDKFPISRPNLTFSTLTVSNMSPEDSSIYLCSVARGPLGYTEAFFGQGTRLTVV.

As for this clonotype: A much larger clone sits a single nucleotide away, making a read error possible. The chain couples TRBV5-1 to TRBJ1-5, with D uncertain. CDR3 size: 15 residues. The germline gives CDR1 SGHRS, CDR2 YFSETQ. Deletions cut 0 bases from V and 6 bases from J, with 13 bases between. This CDR3 is CASSLVGLAGQPQHF. The CDR3 region has the DNA TGCGCCAGCAGCTTGGTCGGTCTTGCCGGTCAGCCCCAGCATTTT.

Of note for this clonotype: A much larger clone differs by one base, so this may be a read error. This chain uses TRBV20-1 with TRBJ2-5; 10 nucleotides line up with TRBD2. Germline-derived CDR1 and CDR2 are DFQATT and SNEGSKA (reference sequence). The CDR3 contains 14 residues. CDR3 loop: CSAKASGSLETQDF. The CDR3 nucleotides read TGCAGTGCTAAGGCTAGCGGGAGCCTGGAGACCCAGGACTTC.

This clonotype was observed a few times. The chain has TRBV4-1 and TRBJ2-1; D unclear. The CDR3 loop spans 16 amino acids. Germline assignment: CDR1 MGHRA and CDR2 YSYEKL. V lost 1 base, J lost 1 base, and 11 bases lay in between. CDR3 protein: CASSQVVQSSYNEQFF. The DNA for the CDR3 is TGCGCCAGCAGCCAAGTTGTCCAGTCGTCCTACAATGAGCAGTTCTTC.

This clonotype has only a few counts. The junction and the germline gene differ at one end; a read error may be behind it. The rearrangement links TRBV11-3 to TRBJ2-7; the D gene is possibly TRBD2 (5 bases). CDR1 and CDR2 (germline): SGHNT, YENEEA. CDR3 size: 12 residues. CDR3 sequence reads: CASSALGSSGNF. CDR3 nucleotides: TGTGCCAGCAGCGCTTTGGGGAGTTCGGGGAACTTC.